Below are 3 T cell receptor beta chains sequenced from a single sample in a study of CD8+CD57+ T cells in acquired aplastic anemia. The TCR beta profiling, which covered VDJ combination and CDR3 sequence, was carried out using genomic DNA as the template. Each CDR3 protein is one row after TCRdb ran MiXCR on the reads. The sample consists of 150,000 to 200,000 distinct CDR3 sequences, around 47% of them appearing once. Sequencing was done on patients that had shown CD8+CD57+ cell expansion by flow cytometry. The specimen sequenced was sorted CD4+, CD8+, or CD8+CD57+ T cells (not recorded which) from PBMCs. The receptors stem from a human donor with aplastic anemia.

This clonotype has ten or more counts. The chain has TRBV2 and TRBJ1-2; the match to TRBD1 covers 9 bases. Germline V gene data show CDR1 as SNHLY and CDR2 as FYNNEI. The CDR3 is 13 residues long. V shed 8 bases and J 5 bases; nucleotides not matched to a gene: 6. The CDR3 DNA reads TGTGCCAGCGCCGGGACAGGGTATTATGGCTACACCTTC. This codes for CASAGTGYYGYTF. The variable domain in full, with the rest retrieved from reference TRBV2 and TRBJ1-2, is EPEVTQTPSHQVTQMGQEVILRCVPISNHLYFYWYRQILGQKVEFLVSFYNNEISEKSEIFDDQFSVERPDGSNFTLKIRSTKLEDSAMYFCASAGTGYYGYTFGSGTRLTVV.

This clonotype occurred many times. CDR3: CASSFPGGSGANVLTF. The DNA of the CDR3 is TGTGCCAGCAGCTTCCCAGGGGGCTCTGGGGCCAACGTCCTGACTTTC. The rearrangement joins TRBV7-3 to TRBJ2-6; 7 nucleotides agree with TRBD1. Germline V gene lookup returns CDR1 SGHTA and CDR2 FQGTGA. V dropped 3 bases and J dropped 0; count of bases not matched to a gene: 2. The CDR3 contains 16 residues. Drawing the rest from reference TRBV7-3 and TRBJ2-6, the complete variable domain is GAGVSQTPSNKVTEKGKYVELRCDPISGHTALYWYRQSLGQGPEFLIYFQGTGAADDSGLPNDRFFAVRPEGSVSTLKIQRTERGDSAVYLCASSFPGGSGANVLTFGAGSRLTVL.

This clonotype was counted many times. The rearrangement links TRBV5-1 to TRBJ2-7, with D possibly TRBD1 on 6 matching bases. Trimming shortened V by 0 bases and J by 5 bases, and 12 bases separated the two germline ends. This CDR3 has 14 residues. Germline CDR1 reads SGHRS; CDR2 reads YFSETQ. In nucleotides, the CDR3 is TGCGCCAGCAGCTTGGGGCAGGGGTTCAACGAGCAGTACTTC. This translates into CASSLGQGFNEQYF.